These 10 T cell receptor beta chains came from one sample sequenced in a study of T cell repertoires in cytomegalovirus infection. TCRdb passed the reads through MiXCR, listing each CDR3 protein once. The sample has fewer than 550,000 distinct CDR3 sequences, approximately 17% seen once. Sequences were obtained from CD8+ T cells from PBMCs. The receptors derive from a human donor in good health (CMV status not recorded). Some clones in this sample may be carry-over from other donors' samples.

This clonotype was counted at least ten times. The chain uses TRBV27 and TRBJ1-1; D call uncertain. V gave up 5 bases and J gave up 5 bases, with 12 bases separating them. The CDR3 is made up of 13 amino acids. Germline values: CDR1 MNHEY, CDR2 SMNVEV (reference sequence). The CDR3 DNA reads TGTGCCAGCAGTAGGACGGTTCGGACTGAAGCTTTCTTT. Protein: CASSRTVRTEAFF.

The CDR3 here is CASSPFRNTGNTIYF. CDR3 nucleotides: TGTGCCAGCAGCCCCTTTAGAAATACTGGAAACACCATATATTTT. The chain couples TRBV12-3 or TRBV12-4 to TRBJ1-3; D is ambiguous. Trimming removed 6 bases from V and 2 bases from J, with 14 bases in between. The CDR3 length is 15 residues.

This clonotype was seen many times. The rearrangement links TRBV27 to TRBJ2-7; possibly TRBD1 for D (6 bases). V lost 3 bases, J lost 2 bases, and 14 bases lay in between. Germline V CDR1 and CDR2: MNHEY, SMNVEV (reference sequence). The CDR3 contains 15 residues. For the CDR3, the DNA is TGTGCCAGCAGTTTGTCACAGGGTCTACCCTACGAGCAGTACTTC. It encodes CASSLSQGLPYEQYF.

Points on this clonotype: A much larger clone differs from this one at a single base, so this may be a read error. This rearrangement joins TRBV2 to TRBJ2-1; tentatively, D is TRBD1 or TRBD2 (6 bases each). The germline V gene has CDR1 SNHLY and CDR2 FYNNEI. CDR3 length equals 14 residues. In nucleotides, the CDR3 is TGTGCCACCAATTTAGGCAGGGGAGGCAATGAGCAGTTATTC. Translation gives CATNLGRGGNEQLF.

With respect to this clonotype: A read error may account for a junction end that differs from germline. The chain employs TRBV29-1 and TRBJ2-3; 10 positions agree with TRBD2. Germline CDR1 reads SQVTM; CDR2 reads ANQGSEA. The CDR3 is 14 residues long. Written as DNA, the CDR3 is TGCAGAGTTGAGGCTAGCGGGGGAACAGATACGACGTATTTT. Protein: CRVEASGGTDTTYF.

The gene calls are TRBV6-1 and TRBJ2-2, with D possibly called TRBD1 or TRBD2 (5 bases each). V gave up 8 bases and J gave up 6 bases, with 28 bases separating them. Germline V gene lookup returns CDR1 MNHNS and CDR2 SASEGT. The CDR3 runs to 18 residues. The chain's CDR3 is CASGVPRGATTMSGELFF. The CDR3 nucleotides read TGTGCCAGCGGGGTCCCCCGGGGCGCAACCACGATGTCCGGGGAGCTGTTTTTT.

This clonotype came up a few times. CDR3 DNA: TGTGCCTGGAGTGTTAGCGGGAGCGGGGCTCAAGAAGAGACCCAGTACTTC. This codes for CAWSVSGSGAQEETQYF. The V gene is TRBV30, the J gene TRBJ2-5; 9 nucleotides align to TRBD2. CDR1 is GTSNPN and CDR2 is SVGIG in the germline V gene (reference sequence). V lost 0 bases to trimming and J lost 3 bases; unmatched junction nucleotides: 11. The CDR3 totals 17 residues.

The chain uses TRBV12-3 or TRBV12-4 and TRBJ2-1, with D tentatively TRBD2 (7 bases). This CDR3 contains 15 residues. Trimming cost V 3 bases and J 8 bases, with 17 bases left between them. CDR3: CASSLGGGGGHEQFF. The CDR3 DNA reads as TGTGCCAGCAGTTTGGGGGGCGGCGGGGGCCATGAGCAGTTCTTC.

V usage is TRBV9 and J usage is TRBJ2-7; 11 bases align to TRBD2. CDR1 is SGDLS and CDR2 is YYNGEE in the germline V gene. With 1 base clipped from V and 2 bases from J, the junction kept 5 bases outside the gene matches. There are 16 residues in the CDR3. This CDR3 reads CASSVSGTSGPYEQYF. CDR3 sequence (DNA): TGTGCCAGCAGCGTATCCGGGACTAGCGGCCCCTACGAGCAGTACTTC. The full variable domain, completed using reference TRBV9 and TRBJ2-7, is DSGVTQTPKHLITATGQRVTLRCSPRSGDLSVYWYQQSLDQGLQFLIQYYNGEERAKGNILERFSAQQFPDLHSELNLSSLELGDSALYFCASSVSGTSGPYEQYFGPGTRLTVT.

This clonotype was counted between two and nine times. The chain carries TRBV5-4 and TRBJ2-7; the D gene is possibly TRBD1 (6 bases). This CDR3 region has 15 residues. V lost 2 bases and J lost 0, with 12 bases in between. Per germline, CDR1 SGHNT and CDR2 YYREEE (reference sequence). The CDR3 region is CASSFRGQSSYEQYF. The CDR3 bases are TGTGCCAGCAGCTTCAGGGGTCAAAGCTCCTACGAGCAGTACTTC.